This T cell receptor beta chain derives from a study of cytomegalovirus exposure and HLA in healthy donors. Study summary: Approximately 190 million T cells yielded 90 million to 130 million unique TCR beta sequences, as an earlier analysis found.

The PCR made use of 60 Vbeta and 13 Jbeta primers. Sequencing was performed with immunoSEQ multiplex PCR; in TCRdb, only in-frame clones are kept and a portion is missing. The table lists 200,000 or so clones. Trimming cost V 2 bases and J 4 bases; bases outside gene matches: 3. The CDR3 loop spans 15 amino acids. Germline V gene data show CDR1 as SGHRS and CDR2 as YFSETQ. The sequenced sample consisted of PBMCs. V usage is TRBV5-1 and J usage is TRBJ2-1; 10 bases are shared with TRBD2. The origin of this receptor is a boy aged 5-17 years in good health and CMV-seronegative. In nucleotides, the CDR3 is TGCGCCAGCAGCTTAATAGCGGGGGGTTACAATGAGCAGTTCTTC. Translated, it gives CASSLIAGGYNEQFF.